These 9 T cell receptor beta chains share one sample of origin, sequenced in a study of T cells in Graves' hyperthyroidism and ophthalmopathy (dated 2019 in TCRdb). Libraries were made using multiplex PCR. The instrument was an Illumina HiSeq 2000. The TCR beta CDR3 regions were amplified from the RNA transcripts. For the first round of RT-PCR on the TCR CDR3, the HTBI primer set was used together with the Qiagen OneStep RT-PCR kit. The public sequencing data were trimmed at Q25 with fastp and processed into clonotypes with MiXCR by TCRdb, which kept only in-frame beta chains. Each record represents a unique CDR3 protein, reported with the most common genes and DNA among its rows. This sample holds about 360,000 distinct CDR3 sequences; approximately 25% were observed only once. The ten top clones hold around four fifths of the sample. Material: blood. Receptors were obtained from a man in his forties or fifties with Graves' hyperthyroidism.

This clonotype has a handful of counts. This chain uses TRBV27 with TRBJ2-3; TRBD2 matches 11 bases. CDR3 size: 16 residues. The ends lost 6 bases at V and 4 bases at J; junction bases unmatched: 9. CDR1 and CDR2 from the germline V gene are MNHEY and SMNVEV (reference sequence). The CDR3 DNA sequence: TGTGCCAGCAGGTCACTAGCGGGAGCGGGTTCAGATACGCAGTATTTT. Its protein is CASRSLAGAGSDTQYF.

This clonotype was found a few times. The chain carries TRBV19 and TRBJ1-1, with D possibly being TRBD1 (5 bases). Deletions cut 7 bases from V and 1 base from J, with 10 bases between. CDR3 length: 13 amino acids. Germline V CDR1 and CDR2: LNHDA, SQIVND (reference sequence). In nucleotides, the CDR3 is TGTGCCAGTACAAGGGGCCCGAACACTGAAGCTTTCTTT. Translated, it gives CASTRGPNTEAFF.

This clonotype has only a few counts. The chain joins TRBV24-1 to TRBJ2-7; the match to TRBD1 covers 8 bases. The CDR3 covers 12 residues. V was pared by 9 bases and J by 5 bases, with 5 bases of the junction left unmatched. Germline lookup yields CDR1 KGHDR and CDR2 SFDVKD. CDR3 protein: CATADRGDEQYF. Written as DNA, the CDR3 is TGTGCCACCGCCGACAGGGGTGACGAGCAGTACTTC.

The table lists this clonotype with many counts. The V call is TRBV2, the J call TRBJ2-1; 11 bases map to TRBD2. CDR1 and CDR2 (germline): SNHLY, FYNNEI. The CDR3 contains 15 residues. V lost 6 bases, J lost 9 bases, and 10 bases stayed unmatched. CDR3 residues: CASSGTSGRGGEQFF. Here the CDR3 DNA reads TGTGCCAGCAGCGGTACTAGCGGGAGAGGGGGTGAGCAGTTCTTC.

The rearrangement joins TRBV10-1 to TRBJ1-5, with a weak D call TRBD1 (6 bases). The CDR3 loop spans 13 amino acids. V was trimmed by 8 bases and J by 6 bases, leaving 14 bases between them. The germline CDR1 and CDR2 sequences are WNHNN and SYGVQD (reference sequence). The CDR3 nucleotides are TGCGCCAGCGAGACAGGTTCGGGTCAGCCCCAGCATTTT. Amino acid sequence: CASETGSGQPQHF.

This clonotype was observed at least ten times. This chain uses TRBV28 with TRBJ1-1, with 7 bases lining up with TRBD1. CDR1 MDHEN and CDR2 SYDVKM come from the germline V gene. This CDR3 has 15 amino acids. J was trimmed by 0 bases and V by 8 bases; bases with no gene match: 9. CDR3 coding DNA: TGTGCCAGCCGCGACAGGGAACTTATGAACACTGAAGCTTTCTTT. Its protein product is CASRDRELMNTEAFF. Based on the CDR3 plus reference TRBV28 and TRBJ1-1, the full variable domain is DVKVTQSSRYLVKRTGEKVFLECVQDMDHENMFWYRQDPGLGLRLIYFSYDVKMKEKGDIPEGYSVSREKKERFSLILESASTNQTSMYLCASRDRELMNTEAFFGQGTRLTVV.

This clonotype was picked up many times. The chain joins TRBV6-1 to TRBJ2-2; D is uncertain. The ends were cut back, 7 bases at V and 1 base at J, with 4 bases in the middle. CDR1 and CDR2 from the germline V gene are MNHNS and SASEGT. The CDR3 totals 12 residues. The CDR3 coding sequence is TGTGCCAGCACAGGGAACACCGGGGAGCTGTTTTTT. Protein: CASTGNTGELFF.

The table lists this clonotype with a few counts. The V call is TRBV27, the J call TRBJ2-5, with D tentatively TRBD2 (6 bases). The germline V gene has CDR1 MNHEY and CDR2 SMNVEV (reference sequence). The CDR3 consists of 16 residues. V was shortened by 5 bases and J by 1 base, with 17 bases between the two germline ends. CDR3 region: CASSLDYSIIQETQYF. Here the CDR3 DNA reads TGTGCCAGCAGTCTGGACTACTCAATAATCCAAGAGACCCAGTACTTC.

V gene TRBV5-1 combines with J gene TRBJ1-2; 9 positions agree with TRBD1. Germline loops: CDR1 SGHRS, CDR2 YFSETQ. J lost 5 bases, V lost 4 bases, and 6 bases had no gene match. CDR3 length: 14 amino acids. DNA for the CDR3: TGCGCCAGCAGCACCGGACAGGGGCAATATGGCTACACCTTC. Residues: CASSTGQGQYGYTF.